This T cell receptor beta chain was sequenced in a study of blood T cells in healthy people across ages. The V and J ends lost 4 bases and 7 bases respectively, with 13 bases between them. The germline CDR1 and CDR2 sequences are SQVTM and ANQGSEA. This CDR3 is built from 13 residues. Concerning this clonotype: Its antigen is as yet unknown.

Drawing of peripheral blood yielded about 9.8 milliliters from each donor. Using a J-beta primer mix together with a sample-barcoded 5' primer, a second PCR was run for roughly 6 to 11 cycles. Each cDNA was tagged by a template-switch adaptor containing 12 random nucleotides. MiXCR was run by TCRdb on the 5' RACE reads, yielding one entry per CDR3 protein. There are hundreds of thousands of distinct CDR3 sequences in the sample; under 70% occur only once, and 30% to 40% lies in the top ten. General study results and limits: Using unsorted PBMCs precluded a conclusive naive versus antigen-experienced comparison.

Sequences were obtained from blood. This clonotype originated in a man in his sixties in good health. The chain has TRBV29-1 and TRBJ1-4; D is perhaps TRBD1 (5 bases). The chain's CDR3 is CSVAASGGEKLFF. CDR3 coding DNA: TGCAGCGTTGCCGCCAGTGGGGGTGAAAAACTGTTTTTT.